One and the same sample provided the 16 T cell receptor beta chains below, sequenced in a study of blood T cell repertoires in COVID-19. Assay used: immunoSEQ multiplex PCR; TCRdb lists only in-frame clones, some missing. Among 250,000 to 300,000 clones, around 90% were seen once, and the ten largest hold about 0.8%. Input material: peripheral blood. The receptors derive from a woman under 40 with acute or convalescent COVID-19.

The rearrangement links TRBV30 to TRBJ2-1; TRBD2 matches 9 bases. Germline V gene sequence: CDR1 GTSNPN, CDR2 SVGIG (reference sequence). Germline trimming cut 1 base from V and 4 bases from J; bases unmatched to any gene: 5. The CDR3 contains 15 residues. The CDR3 DNA follows: TGTGCCTGGAGTGAGCTAGCGGGGTATTACAATGAGCAGTTCTTC. Residues: CAWSELAGYYNEQFF.

The chain joins TRBV4-1 to TRBJ2-3; D unresolved. Germline CDR1 is MGHRA and CDR2 is YSYEKL. The CDR3 spans 15 residues. Deletions cut 0 bases from V and 5 bases from J, with 12 bases between. This CDR3 reads CASSQEAPGGDTQYF. Here the CDR3 DNA reads TGCGCCAGCAGCCAAGAGGCCCCAGGTGGAGATACGCAGTATTTT.

J is TRBJ2-3 and V is TRBV2, with D possibly being TRBD2 (5 bases). Per the germline V gene, CDR1 is SNHLY and CDR2 is FYNNEI. This CDR3 region has 15 residues. V lost 3 bases and J 2 bases, leaving 12 bases between the germline ends. The DNA for the CDR3 is TGTGCCAGCAGTGATTCTAGCTTTTACACAGATACGCAGTATTTT. This gives the protein CASSDSSFYTDTQYF.

The CDR3 DNA reads TGTGCCAGCAGTTACGGTCCGGACAGTTACTACGAGCAGTACTTC. This sequence encodes CASSYGPDSYYEQYF. The chain couples TRBV6-5 to TRBJ2-7; weak D call: TRBD1 (6 bases). This CDR3 has 15 amino acids. In germline, CDR1 is MNHEY, CDR2 SVGAGI. V was cut by 2 bases and J by 3 bases, with 14 bases left in between.

The chain is built from TRBV5-4 and TRBJ2-3; no reliable D call. The V gene's germline CDR1 is SGHNT and CDR2 YYREEE (reference sequence). Trimming left V 4 bases short and J 0 bases short, with 3 bases between. The CDR3 covers 12 residues. CDR3 region: CASSRSTDTQYF. The DNA for the CDR3 is TGTGCCAGCAGCCGTAGCACAGATACGCAGTATTTT.

This chain connects TRBV10-2 to TRBJ1-4; D might be TRBD1 (5 bases). The CDR3 totals 15 residues. V shed 7 bases and J shed 2 bases, with 14 bases lying between them. CDR1 and CDR2 (germline): WSHSY, SAAADI. For the CDR3, the DNA is TGCGCCAGCAAAAGGCAGGGATCCACTAATGAAAAACTGTTTTTT. The encoded protein is CASKRQGSTNEKLFF.

V usage is TRBV7-3 and J usage is TRBJ2-2, with D possibly being TRBD2 (5 bases). V shed 3 bases and J shed 6 bases, with 5 bases lying between them. The CDR3 has 12 residues. The germline gives CDR1 SGHTA, CDR2 FQGTGA. The chain's CDR3 is CASSLGAGELFF. DNA of the CDR3: TGTGCCAGCAGCTTGGGAGCCGGGGAGCTGTTTTTT.

The rearrangement links TRBV4-2 to TRBJ1-3, with 8 bases that match TRBD1. There are 18 residues in the CDR3. Germline loops: CDR1 LGHNA, CDR2 YNFKEQ. V dropped 0 bases and J dropped 4; count of bases not matched to a gene: 11. The CDR3 spells CASSQDLGTGLRGNTIYF. The CDR3 DNA reads as TGTGCCAGCAGCCAAGATTTGGGGACAGGACTTCGGGGAAACACCATATATTTT.

The chain joins TRBV24-1 to TRBJ2-5, with 9 positions matching TRBD1. Per germline, CDR1 KGHDR and CDR2 SFDVKD. This CDR3 spans 15 amino acids. V was pared by 4 bases and J by 5 bases, with 7 bases of the junction left unmatched. This CDR3 reads CATSDATGGAETQYF. In DNA form, the CDR3 reads TGTGCCACCAGTGACGCAACAGGGGGCGCGGAGACCCAGTACTTC.

This clone has only one observation. V usage is TRBV2 and J usage is TRBJ2-2; the D gene is possibly TRBD2 (5 bases). Germline lookup yields CDR1 SNHLY and CDR2 FYNNEI. Trimming removed 3 bases at V and 8 bases at J, with 13 bases between. This CDR3 contains 14 residues. The CDR3 sequence is CASSDRLRVGELFF. The CDR3 bases are TGTGCCAGCAGTGATCGGTTGCGGGTGGGGGAGCTGTTTTTT.

The chain joins TRBV7-2 to TRBJ2-1; TRBD2 matches 8 bases. With 1 base clipped from V and 0 bases from J, the junction kept 8 bases outside the gene matches. The CDR3 is 18 residues long. CDR1 is SGHTA, CDR2 FQGNSA, per germline. CDR3 loop: CASSLDSSGQYSYNEQFF. In nucleotides, the CDR3 is TGTGCCAGCAGCTTAGACTCTAGCGGGCAATACTCCTACAATGAGCAGTTCTTC.

V usage is TRBV30 and J usage is TRBJ1-3; 11 nucleotides line up with TRBD1. This CDR3 region has 16 residues. CDR1 is GTSNPN, CDR2 SVGIG, per germline (reference sequence). The trim removed 1 base at V and 5 bases at J, leaving 7 bases unmatched. CDR3 bases: TGTGCCTGGAGTGGGAGGGACAGGGGGTTGAGAAACACCATATATTTT. The encoded protein is CAWSGRDRGLRNTIYF.

This chain uses TRBV25-1 with TRBJ1-4, with TRBD1 matching 8 bases. CDR1 and CDR2 from the germline V gene are MGHDK and SYGVNS. The ends lost 3 bases at V and 6 bases at J; junction bases unmatched: 3. CDR3 length: 14 residues. The chain's CDR3 is CASSDTGGDEKLFF. The CDR3 DNA reads TGTGCCAGCAGTGACACAGGGGGGGATGAAAAACTGTTTTTT.

The chain joins TRBV19 to TRBJ2-7; 9 positions agree with TRBD1. After removal of 5 bases from V and 2 bases from J, the junction contained 4 bases not matched to a gene. The CDR3 is 14 amino acids. Germline assignment: CDR1 LNHDA and CDR2 SQIVND (reference sequence). CDR3 DNA sequence: TGTGCCAGTAGTGACAGGGGGAAGACCTACGAGCAGTACTTC. This translates into CASSDRGKTYEQYF.

The J gene is TRBJ2-2, the V gene TRBV7-6; 7 bases match TRBD2. This CDR3 spans 16 amino acids. With V trimmed by 4 bases and J by 6 bases, 11 bases remained unmatched. Per the germline V gene, CDR1 is SGHVS and CDR2 is FNYEAQ. CDR3 protein: CASSSIAGGNPGELFF. CDR3 coding DNA: TGTGCCAGCAGCTCGATAGCGGGCGGTAATCCCGGGGAGCTGTTTTTT. The variable domain in full, with the rest retrieved from reference TRBV7-6 and TRBJ2-2, is GAGVSQSPRYKVTKRGQDVALRCDPISGHVSLYWYRQALGQGPEFLTYFNYEAQQDKSGLPNDRFSAERPEGSISTLTIQRTEQRDSAMYRCASSSIAGGNPGELFFGEGSRLTVL.

The chain is built from TRBV11-3 and TRBJ1-4; D not certain. Germline CDR1 and CDR2: SGHNT and YENEEA. Trimming took 6 bases from V and 2 from J, leaving 13 bases between them. This CDR3 is built from 15 residues. As DNA, the CDR3 is TGTGCCAGCAGAATCTTACAGCCTACTAATGAAAAACTGTTTTTT. This codes for CASRILQPTNEKLFF.